The 23 T cell receptor beta chains presented below share a single source sample, sequenced in a study of OX40 agonist ivuxolimab in advanced cancers. Measured with immunoSEQ multiplex PCR; TCRdb has only the in-frame clones, and not every one. Of approximately 40,000 clones in the sample, around 93% were seen once. Specimen: CD4+ or CD8+ T cells sorted from blood, collected in a trial of the OX40 agonist ivuxolimab. These receptors were collected from an adult with an advanced solid tumor such as melanoma, head and neck, liver or kidney cancer.

The chain has TRBV6-4 and TRBJ2-1; 7 nucleotides match TRBD2. Germline-derived CDR1 and CDR2 are MRHNA and SNTAGT. The CDR3 consists of 14 residues. V lost 5 bases to trimming and J lost 7 bases; unmatched junction nucleotides: 8. CDR3 region: CASSRSGIGNEQFF. Here the CDR3 DNA reads TGTGCCAGCAGTCGCAGCGGGATAGGGAATGAGCAGTTCTTC.

The rearrangement joins TRBV2 to TRBJ1-2, with D perhaps matching TRBD1 (6 bases). CDR1 and CDR2 from the germline V gene are SNHLY and FYNNEI. The length of the CDR3 is 15 residues. Trimming pared 5 bases from V and 7 bases from J, leaving 20 bases between. CDR3 sequence (DNA): TGTGCCAGCAGTACCTGGGACAACCGTGGGTTTGGCTACACCTTC. It is translated as CASSTWDNRGFGYTF.

The chain joins TRBV9 to TRBJ2-1, with D hard to call. Germline V gene sequence: CDR1 SGDLS, CDR2 YYNGEE. This CDR3 region has 15 residues. The V end was cut by 4 bases, the J end by 9 bases, with 20 bases between. CDR3 in amino acids: CASSPSTGLLSEQFF. CDR3 coding DNA: TGTGCCAGCAGCCCCTCAACCGGCCTTTTGAGTGAGCAGTTCTTC.

The V call is TRBV9, the J call TRBJ1-5, with 8 bases matching TRBD1. The CDR3 runs to 15 residues. V lost 6 bases to trimming and J lost 6 bases; unmatched junction nucleotides: 11. In germline, CDR1 is SGDLS, CDR2 YYNGEE. CDR3 bases: TGTGCCAGCAACCCAAGTGGACAGGGCGGTCAGCCCCAGCATTTT. This encodes CASNPSGQGGQPQHF.

The chain uses TRBV29-1 and TRBJ2-2; either TRBD1 or TRBD2 may supply D (5 bases each). The V end was cut by 6 bases, the J end by 7 bases, with 9 bases between. The CDR3 has 11 residues. Per germline, CDR1 SQVTM and CDR2 ANQGSEA. The CDR3 DNA is TGCAGCGTCAAGGGGAGCGGGGAGCTGTTTTTT. Translating it yields CSVKGSGELFF.

The chain combines TRBV4-2 with TRBJ2-2; the D gene is possibly TRBD2 (5 bases). The CDR3 is 15 residues long. Trimming left V 2 bases short and J 3 bases short, with 10 bases between. CDR1 and CDR2 (germline): LGHNA, YNFKEQ. This chain's CDR3 is CASSQTADYTGELFF. The CDR3 region has the DNA TGTGCCAGCAGCCAAACAGCGGACTACACCGGGGAGCTGTTTTTT.

V and J are TRBV19 and TRBJ2-5, with 8 bases lining up with TRBD1. With V trimmed by 3 bases and J by 1 base, 4 bases remained unmatched. Germline assignment: CDR1 LNHDA and CDR2 SQIVND (reference sequence). The CDR3 loop spans 15 amino acids. CDR3 region: CASSIWTGLQETQYF. The CDR3 DNA reads as TGTGCCAGTAGTATCTGGACAGGGCTCCAAGAGACCCAGTACTTC. The full variable domain, its missing parts supplied by reference TRBV19 and TRBJ2-5, is DGGITQSPKYLFRKEGQNVTLSCEQNLNHDAMYWYRQDPGQGLRLIYYSQIVNDFQKGDIAEGYSVSREKKESFPLTVTSAQKNPTAFYLCASSIWTGLQETQYFGPGTRLLVL.

This clone turned up a few times. The rearrangement links TRBV6-1 to TRBJ2-7; 9 bases agree with TRBD1. J lost 3 bases, V lost 6 bases, and 9 bases had no gene match. The CDR3 contains 15 residues. CDR1 and CDR2 (germline): MNHNS, SASEGT. CDR3 nucleotides: TGTGCCAGCAGCGTAGGGACAGGGCTTAACTACGAGCAGTACGTC. It codes for CASSVGTGLNYEQYV.

The chain uses TRBV11-2 and TRBJ1-2; D is perhaps TRBD1 (6 bases). Trimming shortened V by 5 bases and J by 5 bases, and 12 bases separated the two germline ends. The CDR3 is made up of 13 amino acids. From germline, CDR1 is SGHAT and CDR2 FQNNGV. CDR3 loop: CASSLGQMYGYTF. The CDR3 coding sequence is TGTGCCAGCAGCCTAGGACAGATGTATGGCTACACCTTC. The variable domain in full, with the rest retrieved from reference TRBV11-2 and TRBJ1-2, is EAGVAQSPRYKIIEKRQSVAFWCNPISGHATLYWYQQILGQGPKLLIQFQNNGVVDDSQLPKDRFSAERLKGVDSTLKIQPAKLEDSAVYLCASSLGQMYGYTFGSGTRLTVV.

This chain uses TRBV7-3 with TRBJ2-7, with TRBD2 matching 13 bases. This CDR3 contains 15 residues. Germline V lookup: CDR1 SGHTA, CDR2 FQGTGA. Germline trimming cut 5 bases from V and 6 bases from J; bases unmatched to any gene: 7. DNA of the CDR3: TGTGCCAGCAGCCCCCGGACTAGCGGGAGCTTCGAGCAGTACTTC. The encoded protein is CASSPRTSGSFEQYF.

J is TRBJ2-1 and V is TRBV7-2; D not resolved. Germline lookup yields CDR1 SGHTA and CDR2 FQGNSA. This CDR3 is 13 amino acids long. V was trimmed by 1 base and J by 8 bases, leaving 9 bases between them. DNA of the CDR3: TGTGCCAGCAGCTTAGGGGGTAGGTATGAGCAGTTCTTC. Protein: CASSLGGRYEQFF.

V and J are TRBV11-2 and TRBJ2-2; D is perhaps TRBD2 (5 bases). V lost 5 bases, J lost 8 bases, and 9 bases lay in between. This CDR3 comprises 12 residues. The germline V gene encodes CDR1 SGHAT and CDR2 FQNNGV. CDR3 bases: TGTGCCAGCAGCCCCGAGGGTGGGGAGCTGTTTTTT. It encodes CASSPEGGELFF.

This sequence joins TRBV7-9 and TRBJ2-1; 13 bases map to TRBD2. V gave up 5 bases and J gave up 7 bases; unmatched junction bases: 8. This CDR3 has 16 residues. CDR1 and CDR2 from the germline V gene are SEHNR and FQNEAQ (reference sequence). Written as DNA, the CDR3 is TGTGCCAGCAGCACGCACACTAGCGGGAGGGGAAATGAGCAGTTCTTC. Encoded protein: CASSTHTSGRGNEQFF.

The chain employs TRBV19 and TRBJ2-5, with D possibly TRBD1 on 6 matching bases. V was cut by 5 bases and J by 6 bases, with 19 bases left in between. The CDR3 contains 15 residues. The germline V gene has CDR1 LNHDA and CDR2 SQIVND (reference sequence). The CDR3 region is CASSLVQGSGQTQYF. The CDR3 nucleotides are TGTGCCAGTAGTCTAGTGCAGGGGTCCGGGCAGACCCAGTACTTC.

The genes are TRBV6-6 and TRBJ1-5; D unresolved. Germline CDR1 reads MNHNY; CDR2 reads SVGAGI (reference sequence). The CDR3 runs 13 residues. The ends were cut back, 2 bases at V and 4 bases at J, with 6 bases in the middle. CDR3 bases: TGTGCCAGCAGTTACACCAGTAATCAGCCCCAGCATTTT. It encodes CASSYTSNQPQHF.

This clone has just one count. CDR3: CASRAGGPGDTQYF. For the CDR3, the DNA is TGCGCCAGCAGAGCGGGAGGGCCTGGAGATACGCAGTATTTT. V and J are TRBV10-1 and TRBJ2-3; TRBD2 matches 10 bases. This CDR3 is built from 14 residues. V shed 6 bases, J shed 5 bases, and the junction held 5 bases outside the gene matches. From germline, CDR1 is WNHNN and CDR2 SYGVQD (reference sequence).

The chain has TRBV4-3 and TRBJ1-3, with 7 bases lining up with TRBD1. CDR1 is LGHNA, CDR2 YSLEER, per germline. The CDR3 covers 15 residues. The V and J ends lost 1 base and 4 bases, in that order; junction bases with no gene match: 4. The CDR3, as DNA: TGCGCCAGCAGCCAAGGACAGGGCCCAGGAAACACCATATATTTT. It specifies CASSQGQGPGNTIYF.

The chain recombines TRBV28 with TRBJ1-4, with D hard to call. The germline V gene encodes CDR1 MDHEN and CDR2 SYDVKM. V lost 6 bases to trimming and J lost 0 bases, with 11 bases between them. There are 15 residues in the CDR3. The CDR3 is CASSPLGTTNEKLFF. As DNA, the CDR3 is TGTGCCAGCAGCCCCTTAGGGACAACTAATGAAAAACTGTTTTTT. Supplemented by reference TRBV28 and TRBJ1-4, the full variable domain reads DVKVTQSSRYLVKRTGEKVFLECVQDMDHENMFWYRQDPGLGLRLIYFSYDVKMKEKGDIPEGYSVSREKKERFSLILESASTNQTSMYLCASSPLGTTNEKLFFGSGTQLSVL.

This chain links TRBV7-8 with TRBJ2-1; TRBD2 might be the D (5 bases). The germline CDR1 and CDR2 sequences are SGHVS and FQNEAQ. CDR3 size: 15 residues. V gave up 5 bases and J gave up 11 bases, with 22 bases separating them. The CDR3 here is CASSPFRGSQNKQFF. DNA for the CDR3: TGTGCCAGCAGCCCTTTCAGAGGGAGTCAGAATAAGCAGTTCTTC.

The V call is TRBV6-5, the J call TRBJ2-1; possibly TRBD1 or TRBD2 for D (5 bases each). The CDR3 is 15 residues long. Germline V gene sequence: CDR1 MNHEY, CDR2 SVGAGI. Trimming removed 7 bases at V and 4 bases at J, with 17 bases between. DNA for the CDR3: TGTGCCAGCACCCTGACCGGGACGGTATACAATGAGCAGTTCTTC. This translates into CASTLTGTVYNEQFF.

This chain connects TRBV6-4 to TRBJ2-3; 9 bases agree with TRBD2. This CDR3 spans 16 amino acids. Germline V gives CDR1 MRHNA, CDR2 SNTAGT. The junction had 6 bases not matched to a gene; V was cut back by 4 bases and J by 1 base. The CDR3 DNA follows: TGTGCCAGCAGTGCCTTAGCGGGGGACGGCACAGATACGCAGTATTTT. This encodes CASSALAGDGTDTQYF.

The rearrangement links TRBV27 to TRBJ1-1; unclear D gene. V was shortened by 0 bases and J by 4 bases, with 9 bases between the two germline ends. Germline V gene lookup returns CDR1 MNHEY and CDR2 SMNVEV (reference sequence). CDR3 length equals 14 residues. The CDR3 sequence: CASSLSPSLTEAFF. In nucleotides, the CDR3 is TGTGCCAGCAGTTTATCACCCTCCCTCACTGAAGCTTTCTTT.

This chain connects TRBV30 to TRBJ1-2, with 8 bases fitting TRBD1. There are 12 residues in the CDR3. The germline gives CDR1 GTSNPN, CDR2 SVGIG (reference sequence). V was clipped by 2 bases and J by 6 bases; unmatched bases: 2. The CDR3 loop is CAWSRTGNGYTF. For the CDR3, the DNA is TGTGCCTGGAGTAGGACAGGGAATGGCTACACCTTC.